This T cell receptor beta chain emerged from a study of T cell responses to AZD1222 COVID-19 vaccine. Findings of the study overall: Donors skewed white British and female; clonal diversity was possibly underestimated. None of the repertoires were sampled until the peak T cell response had passed. Variant regions that are unmutated are reportedly the target of nearly half of spike-specific TCRs. With dominance at 160-218 and 743-854, vaccine-associated CD4 TCRs spanned spike.

Data came from immunoSEQ multiplex PCR; TCRdb stores just in-frame clones and leaves some out. The sample includes 100,000 or so clones, more than 85% of them seen just once. In the case of this clone: Its target is not known.

Germline V gene sequence: CDR1 SGHTA, CDR2 FQGTGA. The CDR3 length is 14 residues. V lost 3 bases and J 2 bases, leaving 10 bases between the germline ends. The J gene is TRBJ1-2, the V gene TRBV7-3; D is uncertain. The sample here was peripheral blood, taken on day 0 of AZD1222 vaccination. The clonotype was recovered from an adult in good health. This CDR3 is CASSLERANYGYTF. The CDR3 bases are TGTGCCAGCAGCTTGGAAAGAGCCAACTATGGCTACACCTTC.